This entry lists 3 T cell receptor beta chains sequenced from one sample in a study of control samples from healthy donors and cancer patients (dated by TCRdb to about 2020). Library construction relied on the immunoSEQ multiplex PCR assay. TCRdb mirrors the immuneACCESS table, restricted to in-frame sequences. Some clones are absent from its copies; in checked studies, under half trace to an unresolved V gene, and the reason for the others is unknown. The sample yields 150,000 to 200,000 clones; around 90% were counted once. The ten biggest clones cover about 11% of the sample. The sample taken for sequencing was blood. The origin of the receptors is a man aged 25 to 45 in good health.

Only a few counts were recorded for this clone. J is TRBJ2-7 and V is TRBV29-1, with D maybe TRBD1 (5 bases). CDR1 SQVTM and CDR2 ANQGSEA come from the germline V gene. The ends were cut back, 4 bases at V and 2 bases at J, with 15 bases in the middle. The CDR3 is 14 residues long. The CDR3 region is CSVGERGGTYEQYF. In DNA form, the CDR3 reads TGCAGCGTTGGAGAAAGGGGTGGCACCTACGAGCAGTACTTC.

CDR3 DNA: TGTGCCAGCAGCTTATCAAGAGGAGCTTTCTTT. It translates to CASSLSRGAFF. This chain links TRBV7-9 with TRBJ1-1; D remains unclear. Trimming removed 2 bases from V and 10 bases from J, with 8 bases in between. The CDR3 consists of 11 residues. In germline, CDR1 is SEHNR, CDR2 FQNEAQ (reference sequence).

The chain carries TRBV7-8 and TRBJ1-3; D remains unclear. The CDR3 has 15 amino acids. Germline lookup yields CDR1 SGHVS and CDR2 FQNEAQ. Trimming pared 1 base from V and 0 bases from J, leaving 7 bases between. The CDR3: CASSLVAVSGNTIYF. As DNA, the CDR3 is TGTGCCAGCAGCTTAGTCGCAGTCTCTGGAAACACCATATATTTT.